The 28 T cell receptor beta chains in this list originate from one sample, sequenced in a study of blood T cell repertoires in COVID-19. Sequencing was performed with immunoSEQ multiplex PCR; in TCRdb, only in-frame clones are kept and a portion is missing. The table shows tens of thousands of clones, with roughly 85% occurring only once. The sample taken for sequencing was peripheral blood. These receptors originate from a man between 60 and 75 years old with active or convalescent COVID-19.

The CDR3 nucleotides are TGTGCCAGCAGTTCCCTCAGGGACAGGCAGTTGACAGATACGCAGTATTTT. This translates into CASSSLRDRQLTDTQYF. The chain couples TRBV28 to TRBJ2-3; 8 nucleotides align to TRBD1. V trimming: 4 bases; J trimming: 3 bases; junction bases outside the gene matches: 12. The germline V gene encodes CDR1 MDHEN and CDR2 SYDVKM. The CDR3 is 17 amino acids.

The chain couples TRBV7-6 to TRBJ2-3; 8 nucleotides line up with TRBD1. The CDR3 extends over 15 amino acids. Germline trimming cut 3 bases from V and 3 bases from J; bases unmatched to any gene: 5. Germline V gene sequence: CDR1 SGHVS, CDR2 FNYEAQ. CDR3 region: CASSFWTGPTDTQYF. The DNA of the CDR3 is TGTGCCAGCAGCTTCTGGACAGGGCCGACAGATACGCAGTATTTT.

This clone was counted only a few times. The chain has TRBV7-6 and TRBJ2-2, with TRBD1 as a possible D gene (5 bases). This CDR3 is 14 amino acids long. CDR1 and CDR2 (germline): SGHVS, FNYEAQ. Trimming removed 6 bases from V and 1 base from J, with 9 bases in between. CDR3 sequence: CASSRQRNTGELFF. DNA for the CDR3: TGTGCCAGCAGTCGACAGAGGAACACCGGGGAGCTGTTTTTT.

This clone was counted only a few times. The chain has TRBV7-8 and TRBJ2-3; the D is unclear. CDR3 length: 13 residues. The V end lost 2 bases, the J end lost 5 bases, and 8 bases lay between the germline ends. Germline values: CDR1 SGHVS, CDR2 FQNEAQ. The CDR3 DNA is TGTGCCAGCAGCTTACGCGAGGTAGATACGCAGTATTTT. It encodes CASSLREVDTQYF.

This chain links TRBV27 with TRBJ2-5; 10 bases map to TRBD1. The CDR3 consists of 14 residues. The trim removed 6 bases at V and 5 bases at J, leaving 6 bases unmatched. Germline V gene data show CDR1 as MNHEY and CDR2 as SMNVEV (reference sequence). The CDR3 sequence: CASSPGQGEETQYF. As DNA, the CDR3 is TGTGCCAGCAGCCCCGGACAGGGGGAGGAGACCCAGTACTTC.

The gene calls are TRBV4-1 and TRBJ1-4; D not resolved. The CDR3 consists of 15 residues. Germline CDR1 and CDR2: MGHRA and YSYEKL. The V end was cut by 0 bases, the J end by 7 bases, with 12 bases between. The CDR3 sequence: CASSQEGGRSEKLFF. As DNA, the CDR3 is TGCGCCAGCAGCCAAGAAGGAGGACGGAGTGAAAAACTGTTTTTT.

This chain uses TRBV5-1 with TRBJ2-3; 8 bases align to TRBD1. The V and J ends lost 7 bases and 0 bases, in that order; junction bases with no gene match: 7. This CDR3 spans 15 amino acids. Germline V lookup: CDR1 SGHRS, CDR2 YFSETQ. The CDR3 loop reads CASSTGEFSTDTQYF. The CDR3 region has the DNA TGCGCCAGCTCGACAGGGGAATTTAGCACAGATACGCAGTATTTT.

V and J are TRBV21-1 and TRBJ2-7; the table gives TRBD1 as D, unverified against the DNA. TRBV21-1 is flagged as a pseudogene. The CDR3 is made up of 15 amino acids. CDR3 nucleotides: TGTGCCAGCAGCAAAGGGGACAGGGGCTCCTACGAGCAGTACTTC. This codes for CASSKGDRGSYEQYF.

V and J are TRBV7-9 and TRBJ2-3, with unresolved D. This CDR3 is 13 amino acids long. V lost 1 base and J lost 4, with 6 bases in between. The germline CDR1 and CDR2 sequences are SEHNR and FQNEAQ (reference sequence). CDR3 sequence (DNA): TGTGCCAGCAGCTTAGTATCCCCAGATACGCAGTATTTT. Encoded protein: CASSLVSPDTQYF.

In nucleotides, the CDR3 is TGTGCCAGTAGTATCGGGACAGGGATGACCTACGAGCAGTACTTC. Its protein is CASSIGTGMTYEQYF. The chain uses TRBV19 and TRBJ2-7; 9 bases line up with TRBD1. Per germline, CDR1 LNHDA and CDR2 SQIVND (reference sequence). The CDR3 is made up of 15 amino acids. V lost 3 bases and J lost 2; bases outside the gene matches: 5.

The genes are TRBV7-2 and TRBJ2-3; no clear D. CDR3 length: 13 amino acids. CDR1 SGHTA and CDR2 FQGNSA come from the germline V gene. V was clipped by 5 bases and J by 2 bases, with 8 bases between them. In nucleotides, the CDR3 is TGTGCCAGCAGCCCACAAGACACAGATACGCAGTATTTT. This translates into CASSPQDTDTQYF.

The chain carries TRBV5-5 and TRBJ1-5; the D is unclear. The CDR3 spans 14 residues. The V end was cut by 4 bases, the J end by 2 bases, with 10 bases between. Per the germline V gene, CDR1 is SGHKS and CDR2 is YYEKEE (reference sequence). CDR3: CASSKDTGNQPQHF. In DNA, the CDR3 is TGTGCCAGCAGCAAAGACACAGGCAATCAGCCCCAGCATTTT.

This clone was counted between two and nine times. J is TRBJ1-6 and V is TRBV19; D is unresolved. The V end lost 6 bases, the J end lost 10 bases, and 13 bases lay between the germline ends. Germline CDR1 LNHDA, CDR2 SQIVND (reference sequence). This CDR3 region has 13 residues. CDR3 nucleotides: TGTGCCAGTAGGTCGGGGTTAGGCTCACCCCTCCACTTT. The encoded protein is CASRSGLGSPLHF.

This clone has just a few counts. V is TRBV4-2 and J is TRBJ1-4, with 8 nucleotides matching TRBD1. Germline trimming cut 0 bases from V and 0 bases from J; bases unmatched to any gene: 9. CDR1 is LGHNA, CDR2 YNFKEQ, per germline. The CDR3 length is 19 residues. The CDR3 region is CASSQDLQGQGATNEKLFF. DNA for the CDR3: TGTGCCAGCAGCCAAGATTTACAAGGACAGGGAGCAACTAATGAAAAACTGTTTTTT.

The J gene is TRBJ2-5, the V gene TRBV15; 10 nucleotides agree with TRBD2. This CDR3 is 17 amino acids long. The germline V gene has CDR1 LNHNV and CDR2 YYDKDF (reference sequence). V lost 0 bases, J lost 5 bases, and 9 bases stayed unmatched. CDR3 amino acids: CATSRDQGTSVIETQYF. CDR3 bases: TGTGCCACCAGCAGAGATCAAGGGACTAGCGTAATCGAGACCCAGTACTTC.

The gene calls are TRBV30 and TRBJ1-1; possibly TRBD1 for D (5 bases). The CDR3 has 14 residues. CDR1 is GTSNPN, CDR2 SVGIG, per germline (reference sequence). V lost 1 base and J lost 3, with 12 bases in between. The CDR3 protein is CAWSGGAMDTEAFF. CDR3 nucleotide sequence: TGTGCCTGGAGTGGGGGCGCCATGGACACTGAAGCTTTCTTT.

V gene TRBV30 combines with J gene TRBJ2-1; D possibly corresponds to TRBD2 (5 bases). Germline lookup yields CDR1 GTSNPN and CDR2 SVGIG (reference sequence). Between the trimmed V and J ends, which lost 5 bases and 5 bases, there was a span of 16 bases. The CDR3 spans 14 residues. The CDR3 here is CAWLAGVGDNEQFF. DNA for the CDR3: TGTGCCTGGCTTGCCGGGGTTGGGGACAATGAGCAGTTCTTC.

The CDR3 reads CASSLGQAGYEQYF. CDR3 DNA: TGTGCCAGCTCATTGGGACAGGCAGGCTACGAGCAGTACTTC. The V and J genes are TRBV18 and TRBJ2-7; TRBD1 agrees at 8 bases. The CDR3 is 14 amino acids. The germline V gene encodes CDR1 KGHSH and CDR2 LQKENI. Trimming removed 5 bases from V and 3 bases from J; junction bases left unmatched: 6.

The chain joins TRBV6-2 or TRBV6-3 to TRBJ2-3; 7 nucleotides line up with TRBD1. Germline V gene sequence: CDR1 MNHEY, CDR2 SVGEGT. The CDR3 consists of 13 residues. The V and J ends lost 6 bases and 4 bases, in that order; junction bases with no gene match: 4. CDR3 region: CASSYTGADTQYF. For the CDR3, the DNA is TGTGCCAGCAGCTATACAGGGGCAGATACGCAGTATTTT.

J is TRBJ2-2 and V is TRBV28; 8 positions match TRBD1. Germline values: CDR1 MDHEN, CDR2 SYDVKM. Trimming cost V 5 bases and J 5 bases; bases outside gene matches: 10. The length of the CDR3 is 16 residues. The CDR3 DNA is TGTGCCAGCAGTCCGGCAGGGGGCCGTTCTACCGGGGAGCTGTTTTTT. Its translation: CASSPAGGRSTGELFF.

The CDR3 coding sequence is TGTGCCAGCAGCCTCAGGGGAATCGGGTCCTACGAGCAGTACTTC. Translated: CASSLRGIGSYEQYF. This chain joins TRBV5-6 and TRBJ2-7, with D possibly TRBD1 on 6 matching bases. Deletions cut 4 bases from V and 1 base from J, with 15 bases between. The germline gives CDR1 SGHDT, CDR2 YYEEEE. The CDR3 has 15 amino acids.

The V and J genes are TRBV5-6 and TRBJ2-3; D might be TRBD1 (5 bases). This CDR3 contains 13 residues. Trimming left V 5 bases short and J 6 bases short, with 13 bases between. Per germline, CDR1 SGHDT and CDR2 YYEEEE. CDR3 region: CASRSRGLDTQYF. CDR3 nucleotides: TGTGCCAGCAGGTCTAGGGGTTTGGATACGCAGTATTTT.

This clone appeared once. V gene TRBV3-1 (or the pseudogene TRBV3-2) combines with J gene TRBJ2-2; 8 positions match TRBD1. The CDR3 sequence is 15 residues long. V shed 4 bases and J 1 base; nucleotides not matched to a gene: 2. The V gene's germline CDR1 is LGHDT and CDR2 YNNKEL (reference sequence). The CDR3 protein is CASSRGTGNTGELFF. CDR3 coding DNA: TGTGCCAGCAGCCGAGGGACAGGGAACACCGGGGAGCTGTTTTTT.

This clone was picked up one time. The chain uses TRBV25-1 and TRBJ1-2; D might be TRBD1 (5 bases). The CDR3 totals 15 residues. Germline-derived CDR1 and CDR2 are MGHDK and SYGVNS. V was clipped by 4 bases and J by 4 bases, with 16 bases between them. The CDR3 DNA follows: TGTGCCAGCAGTGGCTTGGACATAGCCTCCTATGGCTACACCTTC. Amino acids: CASSGLDIASYGYTF.

The chain recombines TRBV9 with TRBJ2-6; no reliable D call. V was pared by 0 bases and J by 3 bases, with 7 bases between. The CDR3 has 15 residues. The germline gives CDR1 SGDLS, CDR2 YYNGEE. The CDR3 spells CASSVVAVGANVLTF. For the CDR3, the DNA is TGTGCCAGCAGCGTAGTCGCGGTTGGGGCCAACGTCCTGACTTTC.

This clone showed up just a few times. The chain uses TRBV4-3 and TRBJ2-3; TRBD2 matches 10 bases. The CDR3 is made up of 16 amino acids. The V segment lost 0 bases and the J segment 1 base; nucleotides outside the gene matches: 1. The V gene's germline CDR1 is LGHNA and CDR2 YSLEER. CDR3 DNA sequence: TGCGCCAGCAGCCAAGATCTAGCGGGGGGCACAGATACGCAGTATTTT. As protein: CASSQDLAGGTDTQYF.

The V gene is TRBV2, the J gene TRBJ1-5; TRBD1 might be the D (6 bases). This CDR3 has 14 residues. Germline lookup yields CDR1 SNHLY and CDR2 FYNNEI. Trimming stripped 4 bases from V and 12 bases from J, with 19 bases between. As DNA, the CDR3 is TGTGCCAGCAGTGGAGCCGGGACACCCTGGATCCAGCATTTT. Protein sequence: CASSGAGTPWIQHF.

This clone came up once. The gene calls are TRBV9 and TRBJ2-7, with D perhaps matching TRBD1 (7 bases). The germline CDR1 and CDR2 sequences are SGDLS and YYNGEE. This CDR3 is built from 16 residues. V lost 0 bases, J lost 6 bases, and 19 bases lay in between. The CDR3, as DNA: TGTGCCAGCAGCGTAGGGGGGGCGGAGGGGGCCCTCGAGCAGTACTTC. Residues: CASSVGGAEGALEQYF. Drawing the rest from reference TRBV9 and TRBJ2-7, the complete variable domain is DSGVTQTPKHLITATGQRVTLRCSPRSGDLSVYWYQQSLDQGLQFLIQYYNGEERAKGNILERFSAQQFPDLHSELNLSSLELGDSALYFCASSVGGAEGALEQYFGPGTRLTVT.